The entry that follows covers one T cell receptor (beta chain) sequence. The antigen it recognizes is unknown. There are no base qualities to consult, and no much larger clone falls within one base. The immunoSEQ Assay, a bias-controlled multiplex PCR, was used to amplify TCRbeta CDR3 regions from genomic DNA. Per the original workflow: Within the assay, amplification of reference gene primers was used to estimate how many nucleated cells each sample contained. Sequence reads were collapsed and filtered to measure the absolute abundance of every unique TCRbeta CDR3 rearrangement. For each sample, productive Simpson clonality was calculated by taking the square root of Simpson's diversity index across productive rearrangements. TCRdb holds this immuneACCESS table with in-frame rearrangements only. Some clones are missing; in checked studies, unresolved V genes explain under half, and the rest has no known cause. V, J and clone size reflect that table, while D and trimming were determined from the DNA. Here the sample has hundreds of thousands of clones; 85% to 90% occur a single time. Roughly 7.4% of the sample is held by the ten biggest clonotypes.

This entry comes from a study of blood T cell repertoires in COVID-19 (dated by TCRdb to the early 2020s). About the study as a whole: Samples from collaborators originated in the United States, Italy and Spain and spanned both the acute and convalescent phases of COVID-19. The prospective study material was composed of cDNA or gDNA derived from T cells, B-cell-depleted T cells, or PBMCs. The dataset comprised deeply sampled blood TCRbeta repertoires from subjects exposed to, actively infected with, or recovered from COVID-19. The repertoires were released in a freely available public database meant as a resource for research on the immune response to SARS-CoV-2. Samples were obtained from the ongoing ImmuneRACE study (first 160 participants) and from 1,200 or so subjects provided by 6 global collaborators. Nearly every sample came with metadata listing a de-identified subject ID, COVID-19 status, age in years and sex. Where HLA class I and class II types were available, the types were taken from metadata supplied by the sample provider, not from assay-based typing.

In the germline V gene, CDR1 corresponds to MGHRA and CDR2 to YSYEKL. The CDR3 numbers 19 residues from cysteine through phenylalanine. Only CDR3 DNA is held: 57 bases, read in frame from base 1. Cut back by 0 bases and 5 bases, the V and J ends lie 26 bases apart. Beyond this particular receptor, the publication reports: The amount of clinical and demographic metadata varied by source and participant and was provided uncurated.

In Seattle, one collaborating source enrolled patients while the infection was active and tracked those patients longitudinally over the course of disease. Whole blood was collected in K2EDTA tubes by collaborating institutions according to the institutions' own protocols. For TCRbeta analysis, collaborator samples were shipped as frozen whole blood, as isolated PBMCs, or as DNA extracted from either sample type. This receptor chain uses TRBV4-1 and TRBJ2-7; a tentative D match to TRBD2 spans 5 bases. This receptor was obtained from a woman aged 45 to 65 with COVID-19, enrolled during active disease. The sequenced sample consisted of peripheral blood. The CDR3 loop reads CASSQDREGIGLLIDEQYF. The nucleotide sequence is given as TGCGCCAGCAGCCAAGATCGGGAAGGGATCGGGCTATTGATCGACGAGCAGTACTTC.